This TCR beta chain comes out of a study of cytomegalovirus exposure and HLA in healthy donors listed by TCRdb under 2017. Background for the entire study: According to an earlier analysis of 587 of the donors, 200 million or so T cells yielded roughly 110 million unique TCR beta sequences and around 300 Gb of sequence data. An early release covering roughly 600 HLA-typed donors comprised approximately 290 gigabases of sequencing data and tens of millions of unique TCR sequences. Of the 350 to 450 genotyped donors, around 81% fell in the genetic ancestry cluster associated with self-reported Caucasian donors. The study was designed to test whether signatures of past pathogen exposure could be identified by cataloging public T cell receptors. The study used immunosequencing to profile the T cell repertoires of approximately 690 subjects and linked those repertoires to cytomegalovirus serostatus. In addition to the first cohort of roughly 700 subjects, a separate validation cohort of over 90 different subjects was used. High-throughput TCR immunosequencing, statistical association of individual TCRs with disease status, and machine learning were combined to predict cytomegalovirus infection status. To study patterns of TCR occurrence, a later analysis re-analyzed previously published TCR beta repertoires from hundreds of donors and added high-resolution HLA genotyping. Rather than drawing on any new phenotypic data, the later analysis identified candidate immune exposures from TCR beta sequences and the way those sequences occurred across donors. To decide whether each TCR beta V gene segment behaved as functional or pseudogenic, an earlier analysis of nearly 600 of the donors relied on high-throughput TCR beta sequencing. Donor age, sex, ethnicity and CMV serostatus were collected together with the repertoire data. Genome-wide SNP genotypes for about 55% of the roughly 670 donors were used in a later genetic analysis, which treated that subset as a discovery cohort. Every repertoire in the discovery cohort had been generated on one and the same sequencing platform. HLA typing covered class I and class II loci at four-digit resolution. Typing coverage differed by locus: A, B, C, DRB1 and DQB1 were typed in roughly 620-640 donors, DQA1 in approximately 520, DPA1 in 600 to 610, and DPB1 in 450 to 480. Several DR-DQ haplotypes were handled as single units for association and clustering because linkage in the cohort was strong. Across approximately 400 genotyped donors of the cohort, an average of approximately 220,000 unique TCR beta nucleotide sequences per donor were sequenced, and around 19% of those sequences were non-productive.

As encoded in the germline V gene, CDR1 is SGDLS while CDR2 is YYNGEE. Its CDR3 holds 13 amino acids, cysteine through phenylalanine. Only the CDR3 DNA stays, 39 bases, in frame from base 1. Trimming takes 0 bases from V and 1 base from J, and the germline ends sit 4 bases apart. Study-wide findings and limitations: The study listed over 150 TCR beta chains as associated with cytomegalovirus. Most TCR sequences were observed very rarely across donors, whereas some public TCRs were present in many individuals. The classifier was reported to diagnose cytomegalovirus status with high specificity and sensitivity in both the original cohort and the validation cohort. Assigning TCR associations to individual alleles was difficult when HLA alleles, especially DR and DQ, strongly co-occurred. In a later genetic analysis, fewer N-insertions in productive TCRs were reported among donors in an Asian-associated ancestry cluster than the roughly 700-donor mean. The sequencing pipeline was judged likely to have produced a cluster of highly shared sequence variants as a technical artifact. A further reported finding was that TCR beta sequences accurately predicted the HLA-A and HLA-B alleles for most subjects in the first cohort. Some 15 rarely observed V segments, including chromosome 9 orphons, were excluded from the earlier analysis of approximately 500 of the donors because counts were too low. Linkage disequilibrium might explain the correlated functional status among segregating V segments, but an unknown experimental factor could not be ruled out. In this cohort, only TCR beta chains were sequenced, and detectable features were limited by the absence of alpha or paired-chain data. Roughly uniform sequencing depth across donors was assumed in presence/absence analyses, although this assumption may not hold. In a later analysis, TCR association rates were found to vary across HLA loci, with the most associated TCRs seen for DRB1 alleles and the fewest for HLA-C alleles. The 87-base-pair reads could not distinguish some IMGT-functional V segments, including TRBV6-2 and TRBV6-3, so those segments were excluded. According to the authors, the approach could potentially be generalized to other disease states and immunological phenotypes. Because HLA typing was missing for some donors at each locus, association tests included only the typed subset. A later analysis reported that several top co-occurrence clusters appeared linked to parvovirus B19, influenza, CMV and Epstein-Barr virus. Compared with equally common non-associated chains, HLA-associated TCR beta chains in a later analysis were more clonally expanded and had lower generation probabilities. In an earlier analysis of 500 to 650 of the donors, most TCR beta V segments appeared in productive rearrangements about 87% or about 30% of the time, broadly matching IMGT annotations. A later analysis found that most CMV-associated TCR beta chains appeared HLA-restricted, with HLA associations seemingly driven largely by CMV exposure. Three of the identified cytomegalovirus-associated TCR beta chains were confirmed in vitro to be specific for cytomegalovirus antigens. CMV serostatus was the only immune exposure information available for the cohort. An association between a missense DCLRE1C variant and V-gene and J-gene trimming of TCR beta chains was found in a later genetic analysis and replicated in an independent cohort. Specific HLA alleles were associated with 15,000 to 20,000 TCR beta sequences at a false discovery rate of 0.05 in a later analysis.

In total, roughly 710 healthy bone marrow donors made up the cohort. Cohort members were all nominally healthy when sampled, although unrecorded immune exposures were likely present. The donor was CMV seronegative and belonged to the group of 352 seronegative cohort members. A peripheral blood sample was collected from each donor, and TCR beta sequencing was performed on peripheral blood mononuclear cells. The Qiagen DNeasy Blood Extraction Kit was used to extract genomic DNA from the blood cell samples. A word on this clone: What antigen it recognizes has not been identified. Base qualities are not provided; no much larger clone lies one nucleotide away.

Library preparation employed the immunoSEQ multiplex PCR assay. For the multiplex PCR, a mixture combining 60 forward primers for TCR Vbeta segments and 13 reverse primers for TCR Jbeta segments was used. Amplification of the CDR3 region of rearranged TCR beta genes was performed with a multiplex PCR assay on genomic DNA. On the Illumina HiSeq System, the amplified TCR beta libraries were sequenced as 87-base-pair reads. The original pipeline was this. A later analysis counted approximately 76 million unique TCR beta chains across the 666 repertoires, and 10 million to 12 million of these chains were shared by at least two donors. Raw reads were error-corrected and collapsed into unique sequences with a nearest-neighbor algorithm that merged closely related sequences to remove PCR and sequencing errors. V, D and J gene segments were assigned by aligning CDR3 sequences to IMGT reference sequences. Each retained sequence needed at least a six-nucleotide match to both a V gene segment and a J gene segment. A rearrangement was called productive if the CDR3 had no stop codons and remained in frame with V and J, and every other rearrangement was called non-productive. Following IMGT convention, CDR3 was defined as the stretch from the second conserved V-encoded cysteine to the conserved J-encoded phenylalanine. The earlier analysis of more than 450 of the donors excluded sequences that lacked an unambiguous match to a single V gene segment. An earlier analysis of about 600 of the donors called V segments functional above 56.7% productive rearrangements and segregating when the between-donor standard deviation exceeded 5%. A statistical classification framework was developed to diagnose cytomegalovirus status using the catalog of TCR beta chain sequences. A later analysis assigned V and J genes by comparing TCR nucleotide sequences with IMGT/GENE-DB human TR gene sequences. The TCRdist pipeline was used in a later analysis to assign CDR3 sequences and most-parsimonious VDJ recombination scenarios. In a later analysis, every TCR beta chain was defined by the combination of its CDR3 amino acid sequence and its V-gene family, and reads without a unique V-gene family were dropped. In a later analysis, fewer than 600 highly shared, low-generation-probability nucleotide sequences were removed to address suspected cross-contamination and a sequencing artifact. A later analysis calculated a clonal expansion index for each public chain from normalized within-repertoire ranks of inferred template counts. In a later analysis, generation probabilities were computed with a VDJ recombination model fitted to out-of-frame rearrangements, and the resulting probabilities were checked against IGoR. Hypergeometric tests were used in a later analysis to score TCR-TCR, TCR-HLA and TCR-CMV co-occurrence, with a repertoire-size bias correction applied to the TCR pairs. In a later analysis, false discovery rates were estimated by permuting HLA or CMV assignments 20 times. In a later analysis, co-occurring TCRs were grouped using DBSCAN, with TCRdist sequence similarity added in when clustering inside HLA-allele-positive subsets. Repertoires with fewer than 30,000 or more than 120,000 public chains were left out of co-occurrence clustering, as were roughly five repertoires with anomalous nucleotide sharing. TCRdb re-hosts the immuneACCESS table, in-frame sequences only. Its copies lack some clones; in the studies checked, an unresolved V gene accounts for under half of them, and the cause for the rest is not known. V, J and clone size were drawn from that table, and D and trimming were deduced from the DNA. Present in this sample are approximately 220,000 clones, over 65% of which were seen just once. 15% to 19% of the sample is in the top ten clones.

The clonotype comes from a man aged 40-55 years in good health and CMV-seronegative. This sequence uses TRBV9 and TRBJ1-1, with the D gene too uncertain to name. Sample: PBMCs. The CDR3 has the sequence CASSVGENTEAFF. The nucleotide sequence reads TGTGCCAGCAGCGTAGGCGAGAACACTGAAGCTTTCTTT.